A selection of T cell receptor beta chains follows, all from one sample in a study of regulatory T cells in long-lasting Graves disease. TCRdb called the multiplex PCR reads again in MiXCR, with one record for every CDR3 protein. The data show about 340,000 distinct CDR3 sequences, with 20% seen just once and 29% held by the top ten. Material: peripheral blood mononuclear cells (PBMCs), obtained when the disease was refractory, from a patient treated with antithyroid drugs. Every receptor here comes from a female donor with Graves disease. Both conserved end residues are trimmed from each CDR3.

v_gene: TRBV5-1; CDR3aa: ASSLVGADTEAF
v_gene: TRBV7-6; CDR3aa: ASSPAGAGSSYEQY
v_gene: TRBV20-1; CDR3aa: SARPRRSTTLTQY
v_gene: TRBV12-3/TRBV12-4; CDR3aa: ASSLQGRRYEQY
v_gene: TRBV6-9; CDR3aa: ASSYSGGAGETQY
v_gene: TRBV20-1; CDR3aa: SAVGAYEQY
v_gene: TRBV27; CDR3aa: ASRPGTSGNQPQH
v_gene: TRBV28; CDR3aa: ASRSSGPAGELF
v_gene: TRBV4-1; CDR3aa: ASSQAILGTEAF
v_gene: TRBV30; CDR3aa: AWSVIWGLKNTEAF
v_gene: TRBV28; CDR3aa: ASSGDSHRETQY
v_gene: TRBV24-1; CDR3aa: ATSDSRTGSNQPQH
v_gene: TRBV6-5; CDR3aa: ASSYWQSQETQY
v_gene: TRBV19; CDR3aa: ASSILGSRDEQF
v_gene: TRBV28; CDR3aa: ASSLSAGINQPQH
v_gene: TRBV7-9; CDR3aa: ASSLGLNSYEQY
v_gene: TRBV29-1; CDR3aa: SVAGVYFEEQY
v_gene: TRBV18; CDR3aa: ASSPAEGTQY
v_gene: TRBV20-1; CDR3aa: SASGDLSYEQY
v_gene: TRBV20-1; CDR3aa: SASRDRAYEQY
v_gene: TRBV5-8; CDR3aa: ASRQVRDSDQPQH
v_gene: TRBV5-1; CDR3aa: ASSPTDITDTQY
v_gene: TRBV4-1; CDR3aa: ASSQDNYEQY
v_gene: TRBV7-9; CDR3aa: ASQVAEVVTEQF
v_gene: TRBV19; CDR3aa: ASSHAGSYEQY
v_gene: TRBV6-1; CDR3aa: ASLYGTAFIEQY
v_gene: TRBV7-2; CDR3aa: ASSLGQGSRETQY
v_gene: TRBV3-1; CDR3aa: ASSRPLTNTGELF
v_gene: TRBV28; CDR3aa: ASSRKQFRTGWGEKLF
v_gene: TRBV28; CDR3aa: ASSFLGESYEQY
v_gene: TRBV6-1; CDR3aa: ASSEEGLAKNIQY
v_gene: TRBV6-5; CDR3aa: ASSYPPGGVTDTQY
v_gene: TRBV7-6; CDR3aa: ASSFRGRADEQY
v_gene: TRBV27; CDR3aa: ASSLDSFRGTGNSGANVLT
v_gene: TRBV2; CDR3aa: ASNPGIPVHEQF
v_gene: TRBV12-3/TRBV12-4; CDR3aa: ASSFMVQETQY
v_gene: TRBV28; CDR3aa: ASLSAGEGRQPQH
v_gene: TRBV6-1; CDR3aa: ASSLRGQRSTKNIQY
v_gene: TRBV28; CDR3aa: ASSFERGQY
v_gene: TRBV6-5; CDR3aa: ASSYSGDGGNTIY